The present entry profiles one TCR beta chain with its context. Cohort assignment relied on participant-reported clinical history. Donors of Cohort 3 who recovered were those that had two negative PCRs, clearance, or symptom resolution. This record comes from a study of blood T cell repertoires in COVID-19. About the research overall: Sites across the United States, Italy and Spain contributed samples from acute and convalescent COVID-19.

The method was immunoSEQ multiplex PCR; TCRdb's version includes in-frame clones alone and lacks a portion of them. The sample records approximately 300,000 clones, about nine tenths being singletons. There are 16 residues in the CDR3. V gave up 1 base and J gave up 4 bases, with 16 bases separating them. Germline V CDR1 and CDR2: SGHVS, FQNEAQ. The chain uses TRBV7-8 and TRBJ1-2; a weak D match, TRBD1 (5 bases). The sequenced sample consisted of PBMCs or T cells enriched from blood (not recorded which). The receptor's source is a woman under 30 who had recovered from COVID-19. CDR3 sequence: CASSLVSGDSLYGYTF. The DNA for the CDR3 is TGTGCCAGCAGCTTAGTTTCGGGGGATTCTCTCTATGGCTACACCTTC.